Below are 16 T cell receptor beta chains sequenced from a single sample in a study of cytomegalovirus exposure and HLA in healthy donors. Primers for the PCR totalled 60 Vbeta and 13 Jbeta. Some clones are missing from TCRdb's copy, which holds only in-frame ones; the method was immunoSEQ multiplex PCR. The sample holds roughly 120,000 clones, around 67% seen once. The source material was PBMCs. Every receptor here comes from a woman aged 40 to 49 in good health and CMV-seropositive.

There are many counts of this clone. The chain couples TRBV4-1 to TRBJ1-2; TRBD1 matches 7 bases. CDR1 is MGHRA and CDR2 is YSYEKL in the germline V gene. V dropped 1 base and J dropped 5; count of bases not matched to a gene: 7. CDR3 length equals 15 residues. Here the CDR3 DNA reads TGCGCCAGCAGCCAAGTCACAGGGGCCGGGTATGGCTACACCTTC. As protein: CASSQVTGAGYGYTF.

This chain links TRBV7-3 with TRBJ2-7, with 8 bases that match TRBD1. Germline CDR1 reads SGHTA; CDR2 reads FQGTGA. V lost 2 bases to trimming and J lost 0 bases; unmatched junction nucleotides: 3. This CDR3 is 15 amino acids long. DNA for the CDR3: TGTGCCAGCAGCTTAGGACAGGGCCGCTCCTACGAGCAGTACTTC. As protein: CASSLGQGRSYEQYF. The full variable domain, rest sourced from reference TRBV7-3 and TRBJ2-7, is GAGVSQTPSNKVTEKGKYVELRCDPISGHTALYWYRQSLGQGPEFLIYFQGTGAADDSGLPNDRFFAVRPEGSVSTLKIQRTERGDSAVYLCASSLGQGRSYEQYFGPGTRLTVT.

The V gene is TRBV11-2, the J gene TRBJ2-1; 7 bases are a match to TRBD1. This CDR3 spans 14 amino acids. CDR1 is SGHAT and CDR2 is FQNNGV in the germline V gene. J lost 5 bases, V lost 5 bases, and 6 bases had no gene match. CDR3 in DNA: TGTGCCAGCAGCCAGGGGGACAGAAACAATGAGCAGTTCTTC. Translation: CASSQGDRNNEQFF. The entire variable domain, with the rest obtained from reference TRBV11-2 and TRBJ2-1, is as follows: EAGVAQSPRYKIIEKRQSVAFWCNPISGHATLYWYQQILGQGPKLLIQFQNNGVVDDSQLPKDRFSAERLKGVDSTLKIQPAKLEDSAVYLCASSQGDRNNEQFFGPGTRLTVL.

J is TRBJ1-6 and V is TRBV2; unclear D gene. The CDR3 sequence is 14 residues long. CDR1 is SNHLY and CDR2 is FYNNEI in the germline V gene. Trimming removed 5 bases at V and 10 bases at J, with 15 bases between. The CDR3 nucleotides read TGTGCCAGCAGTACCCTTAGCACCAAGTCACCCCTCCACTTT. It specifies CASSTLSTKSPLHF.

This chain links TRBV28 with TRBJ1-2; D ambiguous. The CDR3 has 12 residues. Germline assignment: CDR1 MDHEN and CDR2 SYDVKM. Between the trimmed V and J ends, which lost 5 bases and 3 bases, there was a span of 7 bases. The CDR3 here is CASSEGYYGYTF. CDR3 in DNA: TGTGCCAGCAGTGAGGGTTACTATGGCTACACCTTC.

The CDR3 sequence: CASSVNAGRETQYF. The CDR3 DNA reads TGTGCCAGCAGCGTGAACGCGGGGAGAGAGACCCAGTACTTC. The chain is built from TRBV9 and TRBJ2-5; tentatively, D is TRBD2 (6 bases). The CDR3 length is 14 residues. V lost 2 bases to trimming and J lost 4 bases, with 12 bases between them. The germline CDR1 and CDR2 sequences are SGDLS and YYNGEE.

J is TRBJ1-2 and V is TRBV9, with 8 bases that match TRBD1. The CDR3 is made up of 17 amino acids. After removal of 0 bases from V and 7 bases from J, the junction contained 14 bases not matched to a gene. The germline V gene has CDR1 SGDLS and CDR2 YYNGEE. DNA of the CDR3: TGTGCCAGCAGCGTAGGCGGGTGGGCAGGGGGCGCCTCTGGCTACACCTTC. Its protein is CASSVGGWAGGASGYTF.

The chain couples TRBV2 to TRBJ2-7; 7 bases are shared with TRBD2. Germline loops: CDR1 SNHLY, CDR2 FYNNEI. J gave up 4 bases and V 6 bases, and 9 bases lay outside the gene matches. The CDR3 is made up of 14 amino acids. The CDR3 loop is CASRGVGGWYEQYF. The CDR3 nucleotides are TGTGCCAGCAGAGGGGTGGGAGGGTGGTACGAGCAGTACTTC.

This clone appeared a few times. In DNA form, the CDR3 reads TGTGCCAGCAGCTTAGAGGGGACACTTAATCAGCCCCAGCATTTT. Protein sequence: CASSLEGTLNQPQHF. The chain employs TRBV7-9 and TRBJ1-5; D perhaps matches TRBD1 (6 bases). CDR1 is SEHNR and CDR2 is FQNEAQ in the germline V gene (reference sequence). The CDR3 length is 15 residues. Trimming pared 1 base from V and 4 bases from J, leaving 11 bases between.

The rearrangement uses TRBV6-5 and TRBJ1-1; D remains ambiguous. CDR1 is MNHEY, CDR2 SVGAGI, per germline. The V and J ends lost 4 bases and 3 bases respectively, with 9 bases between them. The CDR3 runs 13 residues. The CDR3 sequence is CASSLRSDTEAFF. The CDR3 DNA follows: TGTGCCAGCAGTTTGCGGAGTGACACTGAAGCTTTCTTT.

The CDR3 region has the DNA TGTGCCACCAGCAGAGCCCCACAGCGGGGGCTCACAGATACGCAGTATTTT. Its translation is CATSRAPQRGLTDTQYF. This chain uses TRBV15 with TRBJ2-3; TRBD2 matches 8 bases. The length of the CDR3 is 17 residues. In germline, CDR1 is LNHNV, CDR2 YYDKDF (reference sequence). J gave up 2 bases and V 1 base, and 8 bases lay outside the gene matches.

The rearrangement joins TRBV7-9 to TRBJ2-1; TRBD1 might be the D (6 bases). This CDR3 region has 16 residues. Germline V gene lookup returns CDR1 SEHNR and CDR2 FQNEAQ (reference sequence). Trimming shortened V by 2 bases and J by 0 bases, and 11 bases separated the two germline ends. CDR3 region: CASSLNPDSSYNEQFF. The CDR3 bases are TGTGCCAGCAGCTTAAATCCGGACAGCTCCTACAATGAGCAGTTCTTC.

This chain joins TRBV7-8 and TRBJ2-1; D is perhaps TRBD1 (5 bases). CDR1 is SGHVS, CDR2 FQNEAQ, per germline. V dropped 0 bases and J dropped 2 bases, with 11 bases sitting between them. The CDR3 loop spans 16 amino acids. In nucleotides, the CDR3 is TGTGCCAGCAGCTTAGCAGGGGCAGGAGCCTACAATGAGCAGTTCTTC. Translated: CASSLAGAGAYNEQFF. The variable domain in full, completed from reference TRBV7-8 and TRBJ2-1, reads GAGVSQSPRYKVAKRGQDVALRCDPISGHVSLFWYQQALGQGPEFLTYFQNEAQLDKSGLPSDRFFAERPEGSVSTLKIQRTQQEDSAVYLCASSLAGAGAYNEQFFGPGTRLTVL.

This clone was detected a few times. CDR3 residues: CASSSEANPYEQYF. The CDR3 DNA follows: TGTGCCAGCAGTTCAGAGGCTAACCCCTACGAGCAGTACTTC. The V gene is TRBV28, the J gene TRBJ2-7; D call uncertain. The CDR3 is 14 residues long. The V gene lost 4 bases and the J gene lost 2 bases, with 12 bases spanning the gap. Germline V gene sequence: CDR1 MDHEN, CDR2 SYDVKM. Drawing the rest from reference TRBV28 and TRBJ2-7, the complete variable domain is DVKVTQSSRYLVKRTGEKVFLECVQDMDHENMFWYRQDPGLGLRLIYFSYDVKMKEKGDIPEGYSVSREKKERFSLILESASTNQTSMYLCASSSEANPYEQYFGPGTRLTVT.

This rearrangement joins TRBV5-1 to TRBJ1-2; TRBD1 is a possible D gene (6 bases). Germline values: CDR1 SGHRS, CDR2 YFSETQ. The CDR3 is 13 amino acids. The ends were cut back, 4 bases at V and 4 bases at J, with 11 bases in the middle. DNA for the CDR3: TGCGCCAGCAGCGCACAGGGATCCTATGGCTACACCTTC. This translates into CASSAQGSYGYTF.

The chain joins TRBV6-1 to TRBJ1-5; 8 nucleotides agree with TRBD1. V was pared by 6 bases and J by 9 bases, with 7 bases of the junction left unmatched. The CDR3 is made up of 13 amino acids. Germline lookup yields CDR1 MNHNS and CDR2 SASEGT. CDR3 DNA sequence: TGTGCCAGCAGCGGACAGGGAGTATCGCCCCAGCATTTT. The encoded protein is CASSGQGVSPQHF.